This is a list of T cell receptor beta chains from one sample in a study of T cell changes during pregnancy in multiple sclerosis. TCRdb's copy holds only in-frame clones and misses some; the assay was immunoSEQ multiplex PCR. The repertoire includes 55,000 to 80,000 clones, over 85% of them detected once, and approximately 3.4% sits in the top ten. Material: CD8+ T cells from peripheral blood mononuclear cells, obtained in the second trimester of pregnancy. The receptors shown here come from a female donor with multiple sclerosis, enrolled in a pregnancy study. Both conserved end residues are part of each CDR3. Each record gives: V gene, J gene, D gene, CDR3 protein. The D gene is left open where the match is weak.

v_gene: TRBV5-1; j_gene: TRBJ2-4; d_gene: .; CDR3aa: CASSLGGSENIQYF
v_gene: TRBV2; j_gene: TRBJ1-1; d_gene: .; CDR3aa: CASIRPGDTEAFF
v_gene: TRBV19; j_gene: TRBJ2-7; d_gene: TRBD2; CDR3aa: CASSVTSAETYEQYF
v_gene: TRBV4-2; j_gene: TRBJ2-1; d_gene: TRBD2; CDR3aa: CASSHSLAGDEQFF
v_gene: TRBV4-1; j_gene: TRBJ2-2; d_gene: TRBD2; CDR3aa: CASSLSPAGGTGELFF
v_gene: TRBV10-3; j_gene: TRBJ2-1; d_gene: TRBD2; CDR3aa: CAISDLAGEWVQFF
v_gene: TRBV27; j_gene: TRBJ1-5; d_gene: TRBD1; CDR3aa: CATRTGAQPQHF
v_gene: TRBV5-6; j_gene: TRBJ1-3; d_gene: .; CDR3aa: CASSPGTSARNTIYF
v_gene: TRBV5-1; j_gene: TRBJ2-3; d_gene: TRBD2; CDR3aa: CASSFWGGVDTQYF
v_gene: TRBV5-4; j_gene: TRBJ1-1; d_gene: .; CDR3aa: CASSSQGNTEAFF
v_gene: TRBV19; j_gene: TRBJ2-1; d_gene: TRBD1; CDR3aa: CASSEGQGSNEQFF
v_gene: TRBV28; j_gene: TRBJ2-1; d_gene: .; CDR3aa: CASSLWEEQFF
v_gene: TRBV4-1; j_gene: TRBJ2-7; d_gene: TRBD1; CDR3aa: CASSFRDRGYEQYF
v_gene: TRBV6-6; j_gene: TRBJ2-7; d_gene: TRBD1; CDR3aa: CASTPGQGSAEQYF
v_gene: TRBV7-6; j_gene: TRBJ2-7; d_gene: TRBD1; CDR3aa: CASSFPTSGTGGGEQYF
v_gene: TRBV12-5; j_gene: TRBJ1-1; d_gene: .; CDR3aa: CASGLSQNTEAFF
v_gene: TRBV27; j_gene: TRBJ2-7; d_gene: TRBD2; CDR3aa: CASSLSTSGRAYEQYF
v_gene: TRBV7-6; j_gene: TRBJ2-7; d_gene: TRBD1; CDR3aa: CASSLAGQGSEQYF
v_gene: TRBV18; j_gene: TRBJ1-3; d_gene: TRBD1; CDR3aa: CASSPTRTGGRNTIYF
v_gene: TRBV4-1; j_gene: TRBJ2-6; d_gene: TRBD1; CDR3aa: CASSNRGRELSGANVLTF
v_gene: TRBV5-1; j_gene: TRBJ2-4; d_gene: TRBD2; CDR3aa: CASSLAVTSIAKNIQYF
v_gene: TRBV7-9; j_gene: TRBJ2-3; d_gene: TRBD1; CDR3aa: CASSPRQGGTDTQYF
v_gene: TRBV6-5; j_gene: TRBJ1-2; d_gene: .; CDR3aa: CASSSRTDANYGYTF